The 24 T cell receptor beta chains below were found in one sample sequenced in a study of PD-L1 blockade in urothelial cancer. TCRdb's copy holds only in-frame clones and misses some; the assay was immunoSEQ multiplex PCR. The sample consists of approximately 71,000 clones, roughly 91% of them appearing once. Sequencing was performed on PBMCs, taken around atezolizumab (anti-PD-L1) treatment. The receptors stem from a man between 60 and 75 years old with urothelial cancer.

This clone has just one count. The CDR3 DNA reads as TGTGCCAGCTCCCCCGGCACGGGAGTAGGCTCCTACAATGAGCAGTTCTTC. It is translated as CASSPGTGVGSYNEQFF. The V call is TRBV18, the J call TRBJ2-1; D possibly corresponds to TRBD2 (6 bases). The CDR3 has 17 residues. Per the germline V gene, CDR1 is KGHSH and CDR2 is LQKENI. V gave up 6 bases and J gave up 0 bases, with 18 bases separating them.

V usage is TRBV5-1 and J usage is TRBJ1-2, with D possibly matching TRBD1 (6 bases). From germline, CDR1 is SGHRS and CDR2 YFSETQ. The CDR3 runs 14 residues. The ends were cut back, 5 bases at V and 2 bases at J, with 13 bases in the middle. The chain's CDR3 is CASSSPTGNYGYTF. CDR3 nucleotides: TGCGCCAGCAGTTCCCCCACAGGGAACTATGGCTACACCTTC. The variable domain in full, with the rest retrieved from reference TRBV5-1 and TRBJ1-2, is KAGVTQTPRYLIKTRGQQVTLSCSPISGHRSVSWYQQTPGQGLQFLFEYFSETQRNKGNFPGRFSGRQFSNSRSEMNVSTLELGDSALYLCASSSPTGNYGYTFGSGTRLTVV.

J is TRBJ2-5 and V is TRBV18; 8 bases agree with TRBD1. Looked up from germline, CDR1 is KGHSH and CDR2 is LQKENI. The junction had 7 bases not matched to a gene; V was cut back by 0 bases and J by 7 bases. The CDR3 spans 15 residues. The CDR3 DNA reads TGTGCCAGCTCACCACCGAGGACAGGGTTGGTGACCCAGTACTTC. Translating gives CASSPPRTGLVTQYF.

The rearrangement uses TRBV28 and TRBJ1-5; TRBD1 is a possible D gene (5 bases). CDR3 size: 15 residues. Germline CDR1 MDHEN, CDR2 SYDVKM. The V gene lost 3 bases and the J gene lost 2 bases, with 11 bases spanning the gap. The CDR3 loop reads CASSLVGGGNQPQHF. The CDR3 nucleotides are TGTGCCAGCAGTTTGGTGGGGGGGGGCAATCAGCCCCAGCATTTT.

The chain is built from TRBV5-1 and TRBJ2-5; 11 bases map to TRBD2. Germline V lookup: CDR1 SGHRS, CDR2 YFSETQ. The CDR3 is 18 amino acids. The V and J ends lost 3 bases and 5 bases, in that order; junction bases with no gene match: 15. CDR3 protein: CASSSRRFGTSGQETQYF. The CDR3 nucleotides read TGCGCCAGCAGCTCCAGAAGATTCGGGACTAGCGGCCAGGAGACCCAGTACTTC.

This chain links TRBV20-1 with TRBJ2-7; D unresolved. This CDR3 is built from 11 residues. Trimming took off 5 bases at V and 3 bases at J, with 8 bases between the two ends. The germline V gene encodes CDR1 DFQATT and CDR2 SNEGSKA (reference sequence). Here the CDR3 DNA reads TGCAGTGCTGAGGAGAACTACGAGCAGTACTTC. The encoded protein is CSAEENYEQYF.

This sequence joins TRBV7-2 and TRBJ2-5; D possibly corresponds to TRBD2 (5 bases). The germline CDR1 and CDR2 sequences are SGHTA and FQGNSA. The ends were cut back, 1 base at V and 5 bases at J, with 11 bases in the middle. The CDR3 is 14 amino acids. The CDR3 DNA reads as TGTGCCAGCAGCTTAGGCCGCCGAGGGGAGACCCAGTACTTC. Residues: CASSLGRRGETQYF.

The CDR3 is CASNRRQEYTF. The DNA for the CDR3 is TGTGCCAGCAACCGAAGACAAGAGTACACCTTC. The genes are TRBV5-6 and TRBJ1-2; D not certain. This CDR3 comprises 11 residues. Between the trimmed V and J ends, which lost 6 bases and 11 bases, there was a span of 14 bases. Per germline, CDR1 SGHDT and CDR2 YYEEEE. Supplemented by reference TRBV5-6 and TRBJ1-2, the full variable domain reads DAGVTQSPTHLIKTRGQQVTLRCSPKSGHDTVSWYQQALGQGPQFIFQYYEEEERQRGNFPDRFSGHQFPNYSSELNVNALLLGDSALYLCASNRRQEYTFGSGTRLTVV.

The genes are TRBV5-4 and TRBJ1-1; D not resolved. Germline V gene lookup returns CDR1 SGHNT and CDR2 YYREEE (reference sequence). V was clipped by 7 bases and J by 4 bases, with 20 bases between them. This CDR3 has 15 amino acids. CDR3 amino acids: CASASGALRSTEAFF. In DNA form, the CDR3 reads TGTGCCAGCGCTTCGGGAGCCCTAAGGAGCACTGAAGCTTTCTTT.

The V gene is TRBV7-9, the J gene TRBJ1-5; D gene ambiguous. The CDR3 is 13 amino acids. V dropped 3 bases and J dropped 4 bases, with 7 bases sitting between them. CDR1 and CDR2 (germline): SEHNR, FQNEAQ (reference sequence). CDR3 in amino acids: CASSFDQNQPQHF. The CDR3 coding sequence is TGTGCCAGCAGCTTTGATCAGAATCAGCCCCAGCATTTT.

The chain recombines TRBV5-1 with TRBJ2-7; 9 bases are a match to TRBD2. The CDR3 sequence is 14 residues long. CDR1 and CDR2 from the germline V gene are SGHRS and YFSETQ. V trimming: 2 bases; J trimming: 7 bases; junction bases outside the gene matches: 7. This CDR3 is CASSFGSGGKEQYF. In nucleotides, the CDR3 is TGCGCCAGCAGCTTCGGTAGCGGGGGAAAAGAGCAGTACTTC.

The chain uses TRBV4-1 and TRBJ1-2; tentative D call: TRBD1 (5 bases). V was trimmed by 4 bases and J by 0 bases, leaving 18 bases between them. The CDR3 spans 17 residues. Germline loops: CDR1 MGHRA, CDR2 YSYEKL. The CDR3 coding sequence is TGCGCCAGCAGCCCAAGTTTGTCCGGGGGGGCTAACTATGGCTACACCTTC. As protein: CASSPSLSGGANYGYTF.

The chain combines TRBV5-4 with TRBJ2-3; 11 bases are a match to TRBD2. The trim removed 4 bases at V and 0 bases at J, leaving 4 bases unmatched. Germline V gene sequence: CDR1 SGHNT, CDR2 YYREEE (reference sequence). The CDR3 spans 16 residues. This CDR3 reads CASSPRLAGSTDTQYF. The CDR3 coding sequence is TGTGCCAGCAGCCCCCGACTAGCGGGGAGCACAGATACGCAGTATTTT.

This rearrangement joins TRBV4-2 to TRBJ2-7; no firm D call. The CDR3 is made up of 14 amino acids. The germline gives CDR1 LGHNA, CDR2 YNFKEQ. The V end was cut by 1 base, the J end by 6 bases, with 13 bases between. The CDR3 coding sequence is TGTGCCAGCAGCCAAGGTGGTTCGGCGGCCGAGCAGTACTTC. As protein: CASSQGGSAAEQYF.

The chain carries TRBV21-1 and TRBJ2-5; whether TRBD1, the table's D call, matches the DNA was not checked. TRBV21-1 is described as a pseudogene. This CDR3 spans 14 amino acids. The CDR3 sequence: CATYKGQSHETQYF. In DNA form, the CDR3 reads TGTGCCACCTATAAGGGACAGTCGCATGAGACCCAGTACTTC.

The chain is built from TRBV4-3 and TRBJ2-6; D is possibly TRBD1 (5 bases). The V gene's germline CDR1 is LGHNA and CDR2 YSLEER. Trimming cost V 4 bases and J 0 bases, with 7 bases left between them. The CDR3 totals 15 residues. This chain's CDR3 is CASSPQGSGANVLTF. CDR3 nucleotide sequence: TGCGCCAGCAGCCCTCAGGGCTCTGGGGCCAACGTCCTGACTTTC.

This clone was recorded once. The chain is built from TRBV4-1 and TRBJ1-6, with TRBD1 matching over 9 bases. Germline V gene data show CDR1 as MGHRA and CDR2 as YSYEKL. The CDR3 length is 15 residues. J was trimmed by 7 bases and V by 4 bases; bases with no gene match: 5. CDR3 DNA: TGCGCCAGCAGCCCCGGGACAGGGCTAAATTCACCCCTCCACTTT. Its translation is CASSPGTGLNSPLHF.

The V gene is TRBV25-1, the J gene TRBJ2-7; D possibly corresponds to TRBD2 (5 bases). Germline values: CDR1 MGHDK, CDR2 SYGVNS. CDR3 length equals 13 residues. V shed 5 bases and J shed 5 bases, with 13 bases lying between them. CDR3 sequence reads: CASSPLARDEQYF. DNA for the CDR3: TGTGCCAGCAGTCCCCTTGCGAGGGACGAGCAGTACTTC.

This sequence joins TRBV9 and TRBJ2-7, with 8 nucleotides matching TRBD1. The CDR3 totals 17 residues. The junction had 16 bases not matched to a gene; V was cut back by 4 bases and J by 4 bases. Germline V gene lookup returns CDR1 SGDLS and CDR2 YYNGEE. The CDR3 protein is CASSTGNRGLGEYEQYF. The DNA of the CDR3 is TGTGCCAGCAGCACCGGAAACAGGGGGTTGGGTGAGTACGAGCAGTACTTC.

The chain employs TRBV25-1 and TRBJ2-3, with 7 bases lining up with TRBD2. This CDR3 is built from 16 residues. Germline loops: CDR1 MGHDK, CDR2 SYGVNS. J lost 2 bases, V lost 1 base, and 6 bases had no gene match. CDR3 coding DNA: TGTGCCAGCAGTGAATTCCTAGCGGCAAACACAGATACGCAGTATTTT. This translates into CASSEFLAANTDTQYF.

J is TRBJ1-1 and V is TRBV6-5, with D unresolved. CDR1 MNHEY and CDR2 SVGAGI come from the germline V gene. This CDR3 has 11 residues. V was trimmed by 11 bases and J by 5 bases, leaving 12 bases between them. CDR3 DNA sequence: TGTGCCTCCTGGCGGGAGACTGAAGCTTTCTTT. This gives the protein CASWRETEAFF.

The chain is built from TRBV10-3 and TRBJ2-3, with D possibly being TRBD2 (6 bases). This CDR3 comprises 13 residues. V was pared by 8 bases and J by 0 bases, with 9 bases between. Germline V gene sequence: CDR1 ENHRY, CDR2 SYGVKD. CDR3 sequence: CAIGGRSTDTQYF. CDR3 bases: TGTGCCATCGGGGGGAGAAGCACAGATACGCAGTATTTT.

CDR3 loop: CASSPTGTNTEAFF. The CDR3 DNA follows: TGTGCCAGCAGCCCGACAGGGACCAACACTGAAGCTTTCTTT. This chain uses TRBV7-3 with TRBJ1-1; 7 bases are shared with TRBD1. The CDR3 has 14 amino acids. Germline trimming cut 5 bases from V and 2 bases from J; bases unmatched to any gene: 5. The germline gives CDR1 SGHTA, CDR2 FQGTGA.

The chain employs TRBV5-1 and TRBJ2-7, with 8 bases fitting TRBD2. The germline V gene has CDR1 SGHRS and CDR2 YFSETQ. V trimming: 1 base; J trimming: 0 bases; junction bases outside the gene matches: 9. The CDR3 has 17 amino acids. CDR3: CASSLTTGAGGSYEQYF. The CDR3 DNA follows: TGCGCCAGCAGCTTGACTACGGGGGCGGGGGGCTCCTACGAGCAGTACTTC.